This passage covers 13 T cell receptor beta chains from one sample sequenced in a study of cytomegalovirus exposure and HLA in healthy donors. The PCR made use of 60 Vbeta and 13 Jbeta primers. Assay used: immunoSEQ multiplex PCR; TCRdb lists only in-frame clones, some missing. Of about 170,000 clones in the sample, more than 70% are singletons; the top ten hold around 1.5%. Material for sequencing was PBMCs. Receptors were obtained from a male donor in good health and CMV-seronegative.

V is TRBV5-6 and J is TRBJ2-5; 8 positions agree with TRBD2. The length of the CDR3 is 16 residues. With V trimmed by 0 bases and J by 5 bases, 9 bases remained unmatched. The germline V gene has CDR1 SGHDT and CDR2 YYEEEE. The CDR3, as DNA: TGTGCCAGCAGCTTGGGAGACGGGGGGGCCTTGGAGACCCAGTACTTC. This sequence encodes CASSLGDGGALETQYF.

A note on this clone: The same CDR3 can be traced to other DNA sequences in this sample. V usage is TRBV5-1 and J usage is TRBJ2-2; perhaps TRBD1 as D (6 bases). Between the trimmed V and J ends, which lost 3 bases and 3 bases, there was a span of 9 bases. The length of the CDR3 is 14 residues. Germline assignment: CDR1 SGHRS and CDR2 YFSETQ. CDR3 in DNA: TGCGCCAGCAGCTCACAGGGAGACACCGGGGAGCTGTTTTTT. Its protein product is CASSSQGDTGELFF.

This chain uses TRBV2 with TRBJ2-2; D not certain. Germline CDR1 reads SNHLY; CDR2 reads FYNNEI. V lost 5 bases to trimming and J lost 3 bases, with 7 bases between them. The CDR3 is 13 residues long. CDR3 residues: CASSQDHTGELFF. CDR3 DNA sequence: TGTGCCAGCAGTCAGGATCACACCGGGGAGCTGTTTTTT.

The chain has TRBV5-4 and TRBJ2-7; 7 bases match TRBD1. This CDR3 is 15 amino acids long. J was trimmed by 2 bases and V by 2 bases; bases with no gene match: 7. The V gene's germline CDR1 is SGHNT and CDR2 YYREEE (reference sequence). This CDR3 reads CASSFTGQNPYEQYF. Written as DNA, the CDR3 is TGTGCCAGCAGCTTTACGGGACAGAATCCCTACGAGCAGTACTTC.

The J gene is TRBJ2-1, the V gene TRBV5-1; the D gene is possibly TRBD1 (6 bases). The V and J ends lost 5 bases and 5 bases respectively, with 14 bases between them. This CDR3 is built from 14 residues. Germline V gene data show CDR1 as SGHRS and CDR2 as YFSETQ. The CDR3 coding sequence is TGCGCCAGCAGACGCCTAGAGGGGGACAATGAGCAGTTCTTC. Protein: CASRRLEGDNEQFF.

The rearrangement links TRBV18 to TRBJ1-1, with D maybe TRBD1 (5 bases). The ends were cut back, 3 bases at V and 2 bases at J, with 22 bases in the middle. The germline V gene has CDR1 KGHSH and CDR2 LQKENI. The CDR3 is 18 amino acids. CDR3 loop: CASSPQIISQGDNTEAFF. CDR3 bases: TGTGCCAGCTCACCCCAAATCATCAGCCAGGGCGATAACACTGAAGCTTTCTTT.

This clone was seen once. The genes are TRBV5-1 and TRBJ2-3; TRBD1 matches 7 bases. CDR1 and CDR2 (germline): SGHRS, YFSETQ. V lost 4 bases and J lost 1; bases outside the gene matches: 6. The length of the CDR3 is 15 residues. The CDR3: CASSAETGRTDTQYF. DNA of the CDR3: TGCGCCAGCAGCGCGGAGACAGGGCGCACAGATACGCAGTATTTT.

In DNA, the CDR3 is TGTGCCAGCAGCCCGACAGGAATCCTCTATGGCTACACCTTC. It is translated as CASSPTGILYGYTF. The rearrangement joins TRBV7-9 to TRBJ1-2; the D gene is possibly TRBD1 (6 bases). Germline lookup yields CDR1 SEHNR and CDR2 FQNEAQ (reference sequence). This CDR3 region has 14 residues. The V gene lost 5 bases and the J gene lost 4 bases, with 14 bases spanning the gap.

The chain recombines TRBV6-1 with TRBJ1-1; 7 positions match TRBD1. CDR3 length: 14 amino acids. Per the germline V gene, CDR1 is MNHNS and CDR2 is SASEGT. V shed 5 bases and J 4 bases; nucleotides not matched to a gene: 7. CDR3 nucleotide sequence: TGTGCCAGCAGTAGACAGGGCTTTGGCACTGAAGCTTTCTTT. Protein product: CASSRQGFGTEAFF.

The gene calls are TRBV7-6 and TRBJ1-6, with D hard to call. The V and J ends lost 1 base and 4 bases respectively, with 8 bases between them. The germline gives CDR1 SGHVS, CDR2 FNYEAQ. The CDR3 sequence is 15 residues long. The CDR3 region is CASSLGAGYNSPLHF. The CDR3 DNA reads as TGTGCCAGCAGCTTAGGGGCGGGATATAATTCACCCCTCCACTTT. Full variable domain (outside the CDR3, taken from reference TRBV7-6 and TRBJ1-6): GAGVSQSPRYKVTKRGQDVALRCDPISGHVSLYWYRQALGQGPEFLTYFNYEAQQDKSGLPNDRFSAERPEGSISTLTIQRTEQRDSAMYRCASSLGAGYNSPLHFGNGTRLTVT.

The chain has TRBV6-1 and TRBJ2-5, with D possibly matching TRBD2 (7 bases). The CDR3 has 16 residues. V was pared by 0 bases and J by 2 bases, with 13 bases between. Germline CDR1 is MNHNS and CDR2 is SASEGT. CDR3 sequence (DNA): TGTGCCAGCAGTGAAGCGGGCGGGGGCATTCAAGAGACCCAGTACTTC. It codes for CASSEAGGGIQETQYF.

This clone was picked up a small number of times. The J gene is TRBJ2-3, the V gene TRBV9; tentative D call: TRBD1 (5 bases). This CDR3 has 14 residues. The ends were cut back, 3 bases at V and 6 bases at J, with 14 bases in the middle. Looked up from germline, CDR1 is SGDLS and CDR2 is YYNGEE. The CDR3 DNA is TGTGCCAGCAGCGATGACAGTTTTACGGATACGCAGTATTTT. Its translation: CASSDDSFTDTQYF.

The chain recombines TRBV2 with TRBJ1-3; weak D call: TRBD1 (6 bases). This CDR3 has 14 amino acids. The germline CDR1 and CDR2 sequences are SNHLY and FYNNEI. V lost 6 bases, J lost 4 bases, and 13 bases lay in between. The chain's CDR3 is CASSVDRYGNTIYF. For the CDR3, the DNA is TGTGCCAGCAGCGTGGACAGATACGGAAACACCATATATTTT.